This T cell receptor (beta chain) appears in the sequencing data of a study of response to subunit inactivated influenza vaccine (dated by TCRdb to the late 2010s). About the study as a whole: To follow how T cells responded to a trivalent subunit inactivated influenza vaccine, the researchers relied on deep quantitative profiling of the T cell receptor repertoire. Points the paper makes about the study in general: The authors suggested that each seasonal influenza vaccination may recruit only a limited number of new T cells.

The CDR3 goes from the cysteine to the phenylalanine over 17 residues. The read is trimmed to its CDR3 DNA, 51 bases read in frame from base 1. The germline V gene supplies CDR1 KGHSH and CDR2 LQKENI. V lost 2 bases and J lost 4 bases, and the count of bases not matched to a germline gene is 11. A word on this clonotype: Its target antigen remains unknown. Per-base quality was not reported, and no clone a single base away is much larger than it.

The library was generated by RT-PCR. Instrument on record: Illumina HiSeq 2500. In TCRdb, the public reads were trimmed at Q25 with fastp and aligned with MiXCR, with productive beta chains retained. Rows are unified per CDR3 protein, each entry keeping the most common DNA and genes. The sample profile shows fewer than 650,000 distinct CDR3 sequences; roughly 13% of them were found once. The ten largest clones take up about an eighth of the sample. This specimen's time point label, interpreted: approximately 40 days after influenza vaccine administration. The source was PBMCs from blood, collected roughly 48 days after vaccination. The chain links TRBV18 with TRBJ2-7; TRBD2 fits 10 bases in the junction. This TCR derives from a man aged 45-65 years who received an inactivated influenza vaccine. Donor details come from another sample of the same person, matched by shared clones. The CDR3 protein is CASSPSIGSGRTYEQYF. The bases read TGTGCCAGCTCACCATCGATCGGTAGCGGGAGGACTTACGAGCAGTACTTC.